These 12 T cell receptor beta chains came from one sample sequenced in a study of blood T cell repertoires in COVID-19. TCRdb's copy holds only in-frame clones and misses some; the assay was immunoSEQ multiplex PCR. Altogether approximately 45,000 clones are present, about 87% being singletons, with the ten largest covering roughly 4.3%. The sequenced sample was peripheral blood. The source of these receptors is a man aged 40-55 years with COVID-19, enrolled during active disease.

This rearrangement joins TRBV12-3 or TRBV12-4 to TRBJ2-1, with D possibly being TRBD1 (6 bases). This CDR3 spans 12 amino acids. The ends were cut back, 8 bases at V and 1 base at J, with 6 bases in the middle. The CDR3 sequence is CASGQSYNEQFF. DNA of the CDR3: TGTGCCAGCGGACAGTCCTACAATGAGCAGTTCTTC.

The chain links TRBV7-2 to TRBJ2-3, with D unresolved. The CDR3 is made up of 13 amino acids. V lost 2 bases, J lost 5 bases, and 8 bases lay in between. Germline V lookup: CDR1 SGHTA, CDR2 FQGNSA. Here the CDR3 reads CASSLTVKDTQYF. The CDR3 bases are TGTGCCAGCAGCTTAACGGTGAAAGATACGCAGTATTTT.

This rearrangement joins TRBV12-3 or TRBV12-4 to TRBJ1-1; D is undetermined. V was shortened by 5 bases and J by 7 bases, with 8 bases between the two germline ends. CDR3 length: 11 amino acids. CDR3 coding DNA: TGTGCCAGCAGTCTCGGCGGTGAAGCTTTCTTT. Amino acids: CASSLGGEAFF.

The chain links TRBV28 to TRBJ1-5; 9 nucleotides align to TRBD1. Germline V gives CDR1 MDHEN, CDR2 SYDVKM. The CDR3 spans 15 residues. V trimming: 7 bases; J trimming: 3 bases; junction bases outside the gene matches: 7. For the CDR3, the DNA is TGTGCCAGCATAGACAGGGGGGGACCCAATCAGCCCCAGCATTTT. This gives the protein CASIDRGGPNQPQHF.

V and J are TRBV12-3 or TRBV12-4 and TRBJ2-1, with TRBD1 matching over 7 bases. This CDR3 contains 12 residues. V dropped 4 bases and J dropped 14; count of bases not matched to a gene: 8. CDR3 DNA sequence: TGTGCCAGCAGTTCCCCGACAGGGTCGAAGTTCTTC. This gives the protein CASSSPTGSKFF.

This clone was detected only once. The chain joins TRBV5-1 to TRBJ2-5; 9 bases fit TRBD1. The CDR3 is 15 residues long. CDR1 and CDR2 from the germline V gene are SGHRS and YFSETQ. With 4 bases clipped from V and 4 bases from J, the junction kept 8 bases outside the gene matches. The CDR3 sequence is CASSDPGQGAETQYF. Written as DNA, the CDR3 is TGCGCCAGCAGCGACCCGGGACAGGGTGCAGAGACCCAGTACTTC.

CDR3 nucleotide sequence: TGTGCCAGCAGTTCCGGGACAGGCGATGGCTACACCTTC. Protein sequence: CASSSGTGDGYTF. The J gene is TRBJ1-2, the V gene TRBV6-6; 8 positions match TRBD1. Germline trimming cut 4 bases from V and 6 bases from J; bases unmatched to any gene: 4. Per germline, CDR1 MNHNY and CDR2 SVGAGI (reference sequence). The length of the CDR3 is 13 residues.

This clone was seen just once. The rearrangement uses TRBV15 and TRBJ2-1; 10 bases align to TRBD2. There are 15 residues in the CDR3. Unmatched junction bases numbered 3, after V lost 3 bases and J lost 4 bases. Germline CDR1 LNHNV, CDR2 YYDKDF (reference sequence). The CDR3 nucleotides are TGTGCCACCAGCAGGCAGACTAGCGGGTACAATGAGCAGTTCTTC. This encodes CATSRQTSGYNEQFF.

The V call is TRBV6-6, the J call TRBJ2-7, with D possibly matching TRBD2 (6 bases). Trimming shortened V by 4 bases and J by 0 bases, and 10 bases separated the two germline ends. This CDR3 is 14 amino acids long. Germline lookup yields CDR1 MNHNY and CDR2 SVGAGI (reference sequence). The CDR3 nucleotides are TGTGCCAGCAGTTTTGGAGGGTCCTCCTACGAGCAGTACTTC. This sequence encodes CASSFGGSSYEQYF.

This chain links TRBV30 with TRBJ1-5; D gene ambiguous. Trimming removed 0 bases from V and 7 bases from J, with 10 bases in between. Germline CDR1 and CDR2: GTSNPN and SVGIG (reference sequence). The CDR3 contains 13 residues. The CDR3 DNA is TGTGCCTGGAGTGTACCGGGGAACCAGCCCCAGCATTTT. It specifies CAWSVPGNQPQHF.

The chain recombines TRBV19 with TRBJ1-5; maybe TRBD1 (5 bases). CDR3 size: 15 residues. Looked up from germline, CDR1 is LNHDA and CDR2 is SQIVND (reference sequence). The V end was cut by 2 bases, the J end by 4 bases, with 12 bases between. The CDR3 DNA is TGTGCCAGTAGTATACAGGGCGGAGGGAATCAGCCCCAGCATTTT. Translated, it gives CASSIQGGGNQPQHF.

The J gene is TRBJ1-2, the V gene TRBV21-1; TRBD1 is taken as the D call from the table, unchecked against the DNA. TRBV21-1 has pseudogene status. This CDR3 spans 17 amino acids. This chain's CDR3 is CASSNQAAGWINYGYTF. The CDR3 DNA reads TGTGCCAGCAGCAATCAGGCCGCCGGCTGGATTAACTATGGCTACACCTTC.